This T cell receptor beta chain was recorded in a study of beta chain features in type 1 diabetes. This clone was picked up a small number of times. This sample also contains other DNA sequences that code for the same CDR3. Approximately 0.11 L of blood, on average, came from one heparinised draw per donor. Sequenced material consisted of expressed TCRB transcripts (all of the isolated RNA was reverse transcribed). Repertoires were generated with immunoSEQ multiplex PCR, while TCRdb's copy carries only in-frame clones and drops some. The data hold under 300,000 clones, with about 8.5% observed a single time. Germline V gives CDR1 MNHEY, CDR2 SMNVEV (reference sequence). V lost 4 bases and J 2 bases, leaving 6 bases between the germline ends. This CDR3 is built from 12 residues.

Sequenced material: central memory CD4+ T cells from blood. This sequence originates from a woman aged 18-29 years in good health. This chain uses TRBV27 with TRBJ2-7, with D unclear. CDR3 bases: TGTGCCAGCAGTTCATCTACCTACGAGCAGTACGTC. This translates into CASSSSTYEQYV.